This TCR beta chain was sequenced for a study of blood T cells in healthy people across ages. General study results and limits: Per million T cells, the diversity of TCR beta decreased roughly linearly as age advanced. The study could not conclusively compare naive and antigen-experienced cells, given its unsorted PBMCs.

Only a few counts were recorded for this clonotype. Its antigen is not known. Germline lookup yields CDR1 MNHEY and CDR2 SVGAGI. V lost 6 bases and J 2 bases, leaving 13 bases between the germline ends. The CDR3 is 14 residues long. Alongside a J-beta primer mix, a sample-barcoded 5' primer served in a second PCR lasting about 7 to 12 cycles. Each CDR3 protein is one row after TCRdb ran MiXCR on the 5' RACE reads. The sample shows over 700,000 distinct CDR3 sequences, 40% to 65% of them seen only once. The clonotype originates from a man older than 75 in good health. Sequenced sample: blood. This chain links TRBV6-5 with TRBJ1-2; TRBD1 might be the D (5 bases). CDR3 bases: TGTGCCAGCAGCAGTGACGGGGCAAACTATGGCTACACCTTC. This gives the protein CASSSDGANYGYTF.